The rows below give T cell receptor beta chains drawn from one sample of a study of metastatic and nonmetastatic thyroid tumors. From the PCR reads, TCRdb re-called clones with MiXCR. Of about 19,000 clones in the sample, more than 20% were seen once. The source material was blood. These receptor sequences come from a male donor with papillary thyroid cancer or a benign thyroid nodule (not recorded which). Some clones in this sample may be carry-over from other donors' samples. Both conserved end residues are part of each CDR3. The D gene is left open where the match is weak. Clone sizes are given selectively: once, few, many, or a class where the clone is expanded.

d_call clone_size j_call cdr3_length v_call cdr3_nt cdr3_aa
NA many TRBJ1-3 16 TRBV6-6 TGTGCCAGCAGTTACGGGGGGAACAGGGCTGGAAACACCATATATTTT CASSYGGNRAGNTIYF
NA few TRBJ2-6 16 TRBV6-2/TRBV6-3 TGTGCCAGCAGTTACAGTTTCAGGGGAGGGGCCAACGTCCTGACTTTC CASSYSFRGGANVLTF
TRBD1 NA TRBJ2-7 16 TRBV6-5 TGTGCCAGCAGTTACTCGGGACAGGGTGTTTCGAACGAGCAGTACTTC CASSYSGQGVSNEQYF
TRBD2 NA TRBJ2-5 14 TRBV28 TGTGCCAGCAACCCAGGACTAGCGGGGGTCACCCAGTACTTC CASNPGLAGVTQYF
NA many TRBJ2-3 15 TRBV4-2 TGTGCCAGCTCCGACGTGGGCGATCTTACAGATACGCAGTATTTT CASSDVGDLTDTQYF
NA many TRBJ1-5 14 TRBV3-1 TGTGCCAGCAGCCAAGGGACCCTGGGTCAGCCCCAGCATTTT CASSQGTLGQPQHF
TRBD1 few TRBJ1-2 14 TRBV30 TGTGCCTGGAGAGGACAGGGACTTAACTATGGCTACACCTTC CAWRGQGLNYGYTF
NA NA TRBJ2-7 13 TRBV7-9 TGTGCCAGCAGCAGGGGGACGACCTACGAGCAGTACTTC CASSRGTTYEQYF
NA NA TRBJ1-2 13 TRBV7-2 TGTGCCAGCAGCTGGGGGAGGGCGGATGGCTACACCTTC CASSWGRADGYTF
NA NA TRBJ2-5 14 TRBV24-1 TGTGCCACCAGTCCCGGGACCTACCAAGAGACCCAGTACTTC CATSPGTYQETQYF
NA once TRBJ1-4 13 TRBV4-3 TGCGACTACAGGGTCAGGGGTTGGGAAAAACTGTTTTTT CDYRVRGWEKLFF
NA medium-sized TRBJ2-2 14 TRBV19 TGTGCCAGTAGTATTCGAAGCGACACCGGGGAGCTGTTTTTT CASSIRSDTGELFF
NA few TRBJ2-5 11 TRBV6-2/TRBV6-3 TGCGCCAGCATAGGGGTGGAAACCCAGTACTTC CASIGVETQYF
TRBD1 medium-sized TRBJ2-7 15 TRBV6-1 TGTGCCAGCAGTGTACAGGGACAGGGTTTCCACGAGCAGTACTTC CASSVQGQGFHEQYF
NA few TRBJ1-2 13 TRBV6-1 TGTGCCAGCGGTACGGGGAGAGACTATGGCTACACCTTC CASGTGRDYGYTF
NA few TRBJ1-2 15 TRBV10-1 TGCGCCAGCAGTGAGTCTGTAGGACAGCCCTATGGCTACACCTTC CASSESVGQPYGYTF
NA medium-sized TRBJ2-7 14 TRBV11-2 TGTGCCAGCAGCTTTCGGGAAAGCTCCTACGAGCAGTACTTC CASSFRESSYEQYF
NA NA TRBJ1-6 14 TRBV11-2 TGTGCCAGCAGCTTCGGGGACGGGAATTCACCCCTCCACTTT CASSFGDGNSPLHF
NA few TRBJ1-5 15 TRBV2 TGTGCCAGCAGTGAAATCTCCGGGAGGGGTCAGCCCCAGCATTTT CASSEISGRGQPQHF
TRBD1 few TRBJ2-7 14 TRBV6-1 TGTGCCAGCAGTGAAAGGGGGCGGGTTCACGAGCAGTACTTC CASSERGRVHEQYF
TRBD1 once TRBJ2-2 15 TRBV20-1 TGCAGTGCTAGAGATTTTCGACAGGGGACCGGGGAGCTGTTTTTT CSARDFRQGTGELFF
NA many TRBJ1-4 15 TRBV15 TGTGCCACCAGCAGAGCAGACGGACCGGATGAAAAACTGTTTTTT CATSRADGPDEKLFF
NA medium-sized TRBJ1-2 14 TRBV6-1 TGTGCCAGCAGTAGGGGACAAGGGAACGAGGGCTACACCTTC CASSRGQGNEGYTF
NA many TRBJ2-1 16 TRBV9 TGTGCCAGCAGCGTGGGGGGAGGGGGTTCCTACAATGAGCAGTTCTTC CASSVGGGGSYNEQFF